The clone carrying this T cell receptor (beta chain) was detected once. Its matching antigen is unknown. This sample also contains other DNA sequences that code for the same CDR3. These data originate in a study of cytomegalovirus exposure and HLA in healthy donors. Study-level information: A data release that came early held approximately 85 million unique TCRs from HLA-typed donors. Points from the study as a whole: Roughly even sequencing depth across donors was the assumption behind the presence/absence analyses. The authors reported that TCR beta sequences could predict HLA-A and HLA-B alleles. These predictions were accurate for most subjects in the first cohort. In an earlier analysis, in 587 donors, most V segments appeared productive either ~87% or ~30% of the time.

The primer mix had 60 Vbeta and 13 Jbeta primers. Measured with immunoSEQ multiplex PCR; TCRdb has only the in-frame clones, and not every one. Of about 150,000 clones in the sample, nearly 80% are singletons; the top ten hold 1.5% to 2%. V was pared by 1 base and J by 0 bases, with 7 bases between. There are 14 residues in the CDR3. The germline V gene has CDR1 SGHRS and CDR2 YFSETQ. Sequenced material: PBMCs. This sequence was found in a woman aged 25 to 39 in good health and CMV-seronegative. This sequence joins TRBV5-1 and TRBJ1-1, with D uncertain. The CDR3 loop reads CASSLSSVNTEAFF. DNA of the CDR3: TGCGCCAGCAGCTTGTCCAGCGTGAACACTGAAGCTTTCTTT.